This is a list of T cell receptor beta chains from one sample in a study of blood T cell repertoires in COVID-19. Clones were read by immunoSEQ multiplex PCR, and TCRdb kept only the in-frame ones, dropping some. The sample has roughly 110,000 clones, 70% to 80% seen once. The sequenced sample was peripheral blood. These receptors were taken from an elderly man with COVID-19, enrolled during active disease. The CDR3 runs from the conserved cysteine through the conserved F or W. D genes are given only for firm matches. Expanded clones get a size class; other rows say once, few or many, or leave the size out.

17	TRBV10-3	once	TRBD1	TRBJ1-5	CAISEVTGGGGNQPQHF	TGTGCCATCAGTGAGGTGACAGGGGGCGGCGGCAATCAGCCCCAGCATTTT
13	TRBV7-3	-	-	TRBJ2-2	CASSQSGTGELFF	TGTGCCAGCAGCCAAAGCGGCACCGGGGAGCTGTTTTTT
16	TRBV10-3	-	TRBD2	TRBJ2-3	CAISESREGLADTQYF	TGTGCCATCAGTGAGTCGCGGGAGGGCCTCGCCGATACGCAGTATTTT
14	TRBV5-1	-	TRBD1	TRBJ1-5	CASSPTGINQPQHF	TGCGCCAGCAGCCCGACAGGGATCAATCAGCCCCAGCATTTT
16	TRBV7-9	-	-	TRBJ1-1	CASSLESVHSYTEAFF	TGTGCCAGCAGCTTAGAGAGCGTACATTCGTACACTGAAGCTTTCTTT
13	TRBV7-2	-	TRBD1	TRBJ1-1	CATEPGQLTEAFF	TGTGCCACCGAGCCGGGACAGCTCACTGAAGCTTTCTTT
15	TRBV13	-	-	TRBJ2-3	CASSGDSLSTDTQYF	TGTGCCAGCAGCGGGGACTCTTTAAGCACAGATACGCAGTATTTT
13	TRBV6-2/TRBV6-3	-	-	TRBJ2-7	CASNPRQDYEQYF	TGTGCCAGCAACCCCCGACAGGACTACGAGCAGTACTTC
16	TRBV5-1	few	-	TRBJ2-1	CASSSGGGGGHNEQFF	TGCGCCAGCAGCTCCGGCGGGGGCGGAGGACACAATGAGCAGTTCTTC
14	TRBV10-1	-	-	TRBJ2-2	CASSGAGFTGELFF	TGCGCCAGCAGTGGGGCAGGCTTCACCGGGGAGCTGTTTTTT
19	TRBV15	-	TRBD2	TRBJ2-7	CATSRDHTEYSGVVGEQYF	TGTGCCACCAGCAGAGATCACACAGAGTATAGCGGGGTAGTTGGCGAGCAGTACTTC
15	TRBV28	-	TRBD1	TRBJ2-7	CASSFKGQTGYEQYF	TGTGCCAGCAGTTTTAAAGGACAGACAGGGTACGAGCAGTACTTC
15	TRBV6-5	-	-	TRBJ1-4	CASRPWTATNEKLFF	TGTGCCAGCAGACCCTGGACAGCAACTAATGAAAAACTGTTTTTT
17	TRBV28	-	TRBD1	TRBJ2-7	CASSFRRGRAPLYEQYF	TGTGCCAGCAGTTTCCGCAGGGGGCGTGCCCCCCTCTACGAGCAGTACTTC
14	TRBV7-9	-	TRBD1	TRBJ2-5	CASSLSGGPETQYF	TGTGCCAGCAGCTTATCAGGGGGCCCAGAGACCCAGTACTTC
17	TRBV6-1	-	-	TRBJ1-5	CASSEAPPQISNQPQHF	TGTGCCAGCAGTGAAGCTCCGCCTCAGATTAGCAATCAGCCCCAGCATTTT
22	TRBV7-7	-	-	TRBJ1-5	CASSLASFNRVRVGYSNQPQHF	TGTGCTAGCAGCTTAGCGAGCTTTAACAGGGTACGGGTGGGATATAGCAATCAGCCCCAGCATTTT
16	TRBV4-2	-	TRBD1	TRBJ2-7	CASSQEETGGSYEQYF	TGTGCCAGCAGCCAAGAAGAGACAGGGGGGTCCTACGAGCAGTACTTC
14	TRBV14	-	-	TRBJ2-1	CASSQDALNNEQFF	TGTGCCAGCAGCCAAGATGCACTCAACAATGAGCAGTTCTTC
14	TRBV2	-	TRBD1	TRBJ1-5	CASKGTGGGQPQHF	TGTGCCAGCAAGGGGACAGGTGGGGGGCAGCCCCAGCATTTT
13	TRBV18	once	-	TRBJ1-2	CASSPDRDYGYTF	TGTGCCAGCTCACCTGACAGAGACTATGGCTACACCTTC
15	TRBV7-9	-	TRBD1	TRBJ2-5	CASSFGTGARETQYF	TGTGCCAGCAGCTTCGGGACAGGGGCGCGAGAGACCCAGTACTTC
17	TRBV19	-	-	TRBJ2-1	CASSPIPSVDSYNEQFF	TGTGCCAGTAGCCCCATACCTAGCGTCGACTCCTACAATGAGCAGTTCTTC
16	TRBV21-1	once	-	TRBJ2-5	CASSKELGGNQETQYF	TGTGCCAGCAGCAAAGAACTGGGAGGGAACCAAGAGACCCAGTACTTC